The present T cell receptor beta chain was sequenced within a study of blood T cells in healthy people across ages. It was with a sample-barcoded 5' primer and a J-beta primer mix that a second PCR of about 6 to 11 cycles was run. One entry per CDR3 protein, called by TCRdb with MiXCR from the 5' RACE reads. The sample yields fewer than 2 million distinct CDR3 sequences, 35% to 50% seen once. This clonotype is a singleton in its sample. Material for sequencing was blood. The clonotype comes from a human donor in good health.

CDR3 residues: CASSYTGSVNGYTF. CDR3 nucleotide sequence: TGTGCCAGCAGTTATACCGGGTCCGTTAATGGCTACACCTTC. V gene TRBV6-5 combines with J gene TRBJ1-2; no definite D call. Germline assignment: CDR1 MNHEY and CDR2 SVGAGI. The CDR3 covers 14 residues. V was trimmed by 3 bases and J by 6 bases, leaving 14 bases between them.